This T cell receptor (beta chain) was found in a study of cytomegalovirus exposure and HLA in healthy donors. The assay was immunoSEQ multiplex PCR, and TCRdb's table has in-frame clones only and misses some. The table shows roughly 60,000 clones, with just over 90% occurring only once. CDR1 is LNHDA, CDR2 SQIVND, per germline (reference sequence). Trimming took off 5 bases at V and 3 bases at J, with 23 bases between the two ends. The CDR3 runs 18 residues. The clonotype originates from a woman aged 18-30 years in good health and CMV-seronegative. The rearrangement uses TRBV19 and TRBJ1-5, with D tentatively TRBD1 (6 bases). The specimen sequenced was PBMCs. The CDR3 coding sequence is TGTGCCAGTAGTGGATCGGACAGAAGAGTGCAACCCAATCAGCCCCAGCATTTT. Protein: CASSGSDRRVQPNQPQHF.